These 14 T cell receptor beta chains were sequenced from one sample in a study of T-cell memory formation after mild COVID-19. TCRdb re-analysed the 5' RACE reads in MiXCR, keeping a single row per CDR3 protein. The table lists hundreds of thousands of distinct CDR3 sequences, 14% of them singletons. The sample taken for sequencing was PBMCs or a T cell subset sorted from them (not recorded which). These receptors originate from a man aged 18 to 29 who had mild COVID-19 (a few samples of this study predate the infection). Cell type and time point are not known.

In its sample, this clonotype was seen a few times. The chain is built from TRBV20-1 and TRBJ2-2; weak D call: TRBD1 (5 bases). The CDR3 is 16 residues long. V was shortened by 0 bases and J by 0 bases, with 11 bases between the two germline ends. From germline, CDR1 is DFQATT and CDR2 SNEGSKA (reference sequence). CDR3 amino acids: CSARDSQGSNTGELFF. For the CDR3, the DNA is TGCAGTGCTAGAGATTCCCAGGGATCGAACACCGGGGAGCTGTTTTTT.

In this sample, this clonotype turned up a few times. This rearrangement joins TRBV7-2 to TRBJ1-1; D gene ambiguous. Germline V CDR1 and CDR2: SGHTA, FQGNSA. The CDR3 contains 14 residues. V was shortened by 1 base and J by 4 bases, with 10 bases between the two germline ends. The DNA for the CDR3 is TGTGCCAGCAGCTTAGATCCTCCGGGCACTGAAGCTTTCTTT. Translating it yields CASSLDPPGTEAFF.

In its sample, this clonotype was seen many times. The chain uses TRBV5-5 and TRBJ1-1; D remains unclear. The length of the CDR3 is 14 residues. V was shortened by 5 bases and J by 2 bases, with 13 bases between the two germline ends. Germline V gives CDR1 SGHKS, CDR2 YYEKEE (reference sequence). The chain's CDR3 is CASRVDGVNTEAFF. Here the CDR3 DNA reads TGTGCCAGCAGAGTTGACGGGGTTAACACTGAAGCTTTCTTT.

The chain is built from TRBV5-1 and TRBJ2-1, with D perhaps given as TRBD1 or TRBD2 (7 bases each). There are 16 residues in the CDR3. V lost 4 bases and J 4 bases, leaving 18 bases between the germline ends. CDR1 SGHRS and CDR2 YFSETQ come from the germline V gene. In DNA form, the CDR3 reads TGCGCCAGCAGCCCGGAACAGGGGAGGGGATACAATGAGCAGTTCTTC. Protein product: CASSPEQGRGYNEQFF.

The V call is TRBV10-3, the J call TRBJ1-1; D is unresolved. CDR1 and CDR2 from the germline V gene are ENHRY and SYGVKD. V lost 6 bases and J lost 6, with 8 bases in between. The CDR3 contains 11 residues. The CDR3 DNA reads TGTGCCATCAGGTCCCTATCTGAAGCTTTCTTT. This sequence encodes CAIRSLSEAFF.

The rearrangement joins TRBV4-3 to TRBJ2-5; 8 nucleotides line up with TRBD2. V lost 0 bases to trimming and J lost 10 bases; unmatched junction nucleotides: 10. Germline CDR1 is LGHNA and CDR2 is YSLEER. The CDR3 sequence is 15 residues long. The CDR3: CASSQDSGALGDQYF. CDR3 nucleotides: TGCGCCAGCAGCCAAGATAGCGGGGCCTTGGGGGACCAGTACTTC.

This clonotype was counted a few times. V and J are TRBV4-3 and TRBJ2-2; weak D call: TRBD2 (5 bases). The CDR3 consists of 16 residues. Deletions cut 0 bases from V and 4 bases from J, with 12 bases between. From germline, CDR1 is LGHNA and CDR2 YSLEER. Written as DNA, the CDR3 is TGCGCCAGCAGCCAAGAAGGGCCGGGGATCACCGGGGAGCTGTTTTTT. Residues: CASSQEGPGITGELFF.

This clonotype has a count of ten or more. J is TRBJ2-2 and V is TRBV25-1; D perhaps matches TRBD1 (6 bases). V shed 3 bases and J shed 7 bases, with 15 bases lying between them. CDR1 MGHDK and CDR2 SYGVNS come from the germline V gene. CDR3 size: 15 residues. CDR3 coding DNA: TGTGCCAGCAGTGACCCGGGATACAGGGTCGGGGAGCTGTTTTTT. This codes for CASSDPGYRVGELFF.

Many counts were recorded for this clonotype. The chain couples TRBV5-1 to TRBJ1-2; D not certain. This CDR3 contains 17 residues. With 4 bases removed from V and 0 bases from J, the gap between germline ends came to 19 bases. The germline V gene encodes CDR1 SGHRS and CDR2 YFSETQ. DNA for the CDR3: TGCGCCAGCAGCCTGGGAGATCCAGGCCCAGCTAACTATGGCTACACCTTC. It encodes CASSLGDPGPANYGYTF.

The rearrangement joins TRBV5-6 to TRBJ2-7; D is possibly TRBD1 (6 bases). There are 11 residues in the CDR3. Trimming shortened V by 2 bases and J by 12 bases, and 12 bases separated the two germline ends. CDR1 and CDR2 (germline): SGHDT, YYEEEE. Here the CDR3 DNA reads TGTGCCAGCAGCTTAGGGGGTTTACTGTACTTC. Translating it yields CASSLGGLLYF.

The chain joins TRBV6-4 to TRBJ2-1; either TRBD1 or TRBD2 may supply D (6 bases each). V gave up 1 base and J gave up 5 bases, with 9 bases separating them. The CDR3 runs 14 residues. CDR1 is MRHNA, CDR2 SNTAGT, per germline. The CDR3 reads CASSDYRGDNEQFF. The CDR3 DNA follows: TGTGCCAGCAGTGACTATAGGGGGGACAATGAGCAGTTCTTC.

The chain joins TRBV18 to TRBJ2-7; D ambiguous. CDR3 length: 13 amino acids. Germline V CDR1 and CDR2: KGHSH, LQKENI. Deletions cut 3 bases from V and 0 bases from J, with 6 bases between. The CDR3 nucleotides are TGTGCCAGCTCACCGGAAGACTCCTACGAGCAGTACGTC. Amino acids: CASSPEDSYEQYV.

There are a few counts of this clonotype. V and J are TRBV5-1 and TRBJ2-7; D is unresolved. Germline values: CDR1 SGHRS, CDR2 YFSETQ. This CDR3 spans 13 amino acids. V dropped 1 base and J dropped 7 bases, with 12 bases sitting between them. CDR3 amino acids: CASSLTSFGEQYF. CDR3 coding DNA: TGCGCCAGCAGCTTGACGTCTTTTGGGGAGCAGTACTTC.

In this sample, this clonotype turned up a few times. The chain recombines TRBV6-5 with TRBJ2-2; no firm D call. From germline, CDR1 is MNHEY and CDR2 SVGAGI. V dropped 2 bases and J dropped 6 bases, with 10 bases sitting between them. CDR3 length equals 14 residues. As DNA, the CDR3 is TGTGCCAGCAGTTACCCCCCGCCCCCCGGGGAGCTGTTTTTT. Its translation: CASSYPPPPGELFF.